The 14 T cell receptor beta chains in this list originate from one sample, sequenced in a study of T cell changes during pregnancy in multiple sclerosis. Clones were sequenced by immunoSEQ multiplex PCR, and TCRdb holds only the in-frame ones, with some missing. Of 25,000 to 30,000 clones listed, 89% are singletons. The material sequenced was CD4+ T cells from peripheral blood mononuclear cells, taken in the second trimester of pregnancy. The receptors stem from a female donor with multiple sclerosis, enrolled in a pregnancy study.

The chain is built from TRBV7-9 and TRBJ2-5, with D perhaps matching TRBD2 (6 bases). The CDR3 covers 13 residues. Looked up from germline, CDR1 is SEHNR and CDR2 is FQNEAQ (reference sequence). V was cut by 5 bases and J by 5 bases, with 12 bases left in between. CDR3 in DNA: TGTGCCAGCAGCCTGACTAGGTCCGAGACCCAGTACTTC. Its protein product is CASSLTRSETQYF.

This clone was seen a handful of times. J is TRBJ1-5 and V is TRBV25-1, with D perhaps TRBD1 (6 bases). Germline values: CDR1 MGHDK, CDR2 SYGVNS. The V end lost 6 bases, the J end lost 4 bases, and 19 bases lay between the germline ends. The CDR3 spans 16 residues. CDR3 coding DNA: TGTGCCAGCAGGGATTCCCCGGGACAAGAGAATCAGCCCCAGCATTTT. This translates into CASRDSPGQENQPQHF.

The V gene is TRBV15, the J gene TRBJ2-1; the match to TRBD2 covers 10 bases. Per germline, CDR1 LNHNV and CDR2 YYDKDF (reference sequence). Trimming at V came to 3 bases and at J to 9 bases, leaving 11 bases not matched to a gene. CDR3 length equals 16 residues. This CDR3 is CATSSGERGGRSEQFF. In DNA, the CDR3 is TGTGCCACCAGCAGCGGGGAGCGGGGGGGCCGTAGTGAGCAGTTCTTC.

The chain joins TRBV7-9 to TRBJ2-5, with 11 bases lining up with TRBD2. Unmatched junction bases numbered 17, after V lost 6 bases and J lost 5 bases. CDR3 length equals 18 residues. Germline V lookup: CDR1 SEHNR, CDR2 FQNEAQ (reference sequence). In nucleotides, the CDR3 is TGTGCCAGCAGTGCTCTAGCGGGGGGTCCCTCGGAAAGGGAGACCCAGTACTTC. It specifies CASSALAGGPSERETQYF.

The rearrangement joins TRBV7-9 to TRBJ1-2; weak D call: TRBD1 (6 bases). The CDR3 is 14 amino acids. V lost 6 bases and J 4 bases, leaving 15 bases between the germline ends. The germline V gene encodes CDR1 SEHNR and CDR2 FQNEAQ (reference sequence). The CDR3 DNA reads TGTGCCAGCAGACTGGGGGCGGCTACCTATGGCTACACCTTC. This encodes CASRLGAATYGYTF. Supplemented by reference TRBV7-9 and TRBJ1-2, the full variable domain reads DTGVSQNPRHKITKRGQNVTFRCDPISEHNRLYWYRQTLGQGPEFLTYFQNEAQLEKSRLLSDRFSAERPKGSFSTLEIQRTEQGDSAMYLCASRLGAATYGYTFGSGTRLTVV.

The chain recombines TRBV10-2 with TRBJ1-5; no clear D. The germline V and J ends were trimmed by 8 bases and 3 bases, with 11 bases remaining between them. The CDR3 loop spans 13 amino acids. CDR1 and CDR2 (germline): WSHSY, SAAADI. CDR3 loop: CASVEQPNQPQHF. CDR3 DNA sequence: TGCGCCAGCGTCGAACAACCCAATCAGCCCCAGCATTTT.

CDR3 residues: CASSVAGVNTEAFF. The CDR3, as DNA: TGTGCCAGCAGCGTAGCGGGGGTGAACACTGAAGCTTTCTTT. V and J are TRBV9 and TRBJ1-1, with a tentative D call TRBD1 (5 bases). The CDR3 is made up of 14 amino acids. Trimming removed 0 bases at V and 0 bases at J, with 6 bases between. Germline values: CDR1 SGDLS, CDR2 YYNGEE.

This clone appeared a few times. The V call is TRBV30, the J call TRBJ2-5, with TRBD2 identical over 7 bases. This CDR3 has 13 residues. V was clipped by 6 bases and J by 4 bases; unmatched bases: 8. CDR1 is GTSNPN, CDR2 SVGIG, per germline (reference sequence). The CDR3 reads CACQVAGVETQYF. The CDR3 coding sequence is TGTGCCTGTCAGGTGGCGGGGGTAGAGACCCAGTACTTC.

The gene calls are TRBV28 and TRBJ1-4, with 11 positions matching TRBD1. The ends lost 1 base at V and 7 bases at J; junction bases unmatched: 20. Germline loops: CDR1 MDHEN, CDR2 SYDVKM. This CDR3 has 21 amino acids. The DNA of the CDR3 is TGTGCCAGCAGTTTATCCCTCCTGAGTGAGGACAGGGGGCCCCAATCTGAAAAACTGTTTTTT. Its translation: CASSLSLLSEDRGPQSEKLFF. Full variable domain (missing parts from reference TRBV28 and TRBJ1-4): DVKVTQSSRYLVKRTGEKVFLECVQDMDHENMFWYRQDPGLGLRLIYFSYDVKMKEKGDIPEGYSVSREKKERFSLILESASTNQTSMYLCASSLSLLSEDRGPQSEKLFFGSGTQLSVL.

The chain carries TRBV4-1 and TRBJ1-2; 10 bases are a match to TRBD1. V shed 4 bases, J shed 2 bases, and the junction held 1 base outside the gene matches. There are 14 residues in the CDR3. Germline CDR1 reads MGHRA; CDR2 reads YSYEKL. The CDR3, as DNA: TGCGCCAGCAGCCGGGACAGGGGAAACTATGGCTACACCTTC. Its protein is CASSRDRGNYGYTF.

This rearrangement joins TRBV9 to TRBJ2-1, with a weak D call TRBD1 (5 bases). The CDR3 runs to 15 residues. V was pared by 1 base and J by 3 bases, with 11 bases between. Germline CDR1 is SGDLS and CDR2 is YYNGEE. The DNA for the CDR3 is TGTGCCAGCAGCGTAAGGCTGGACAACTACAATGAGCAGTTCTTC. It is translated as CASSVRLDNYNEQFF.

This rearrangement joins TRBV2 to TRBJ2-1; 11 bases agree with TRBD2. CDR1 and CDR2 (germline): SNHLY, FYNNEI. The CDR3 extends over 16 amino acids. V shed 5 bases, J shed 0 bases, and the junction held 3 bases outside the gene matches. The CDR3 DNA reads as TGTGCCAGCAGTTTAGCGGGGGGGAGCTCCTACAATGAGCAGTTCTTC. It specifies CASSLAGGSSYNEQFF.

This clone has a single count. This chain links TRBV4-1 with TRBJ1-4, with TRBD1 identical over 8 bases. The CDR3 extends over 17 amino acids. CDR1 and CDR2 from the germline V gene are MGHRA and YSYEKL. The trim removed 0 bases at V and 4 bases at J, leaving 7 bases unmatched. CDR3 nucleotides: TGCGCCAGCAGCCAAGATCAGGCAGGGGGCGGTAATGAAAAACTGTTTTTT. This translates into CASSQDQAGGGNEKLFF.

The chain links TRBV25-1 to TRBJ2-3; TRBD2 matches 13 bases. This CDR3 region has 14 residues. The germline V gene encodes CDR1 MGHDK and CDR2 SYGVNS. V gave up 8 bases and J gave up 10 bases; unmatched junction bases: 9. CDR3 nucleotides: TGTGCCAGCCGACCCGGGACTAGCGGGGCTTCGCAGTATTTT. It specifies CASRPGTSGASQYF.